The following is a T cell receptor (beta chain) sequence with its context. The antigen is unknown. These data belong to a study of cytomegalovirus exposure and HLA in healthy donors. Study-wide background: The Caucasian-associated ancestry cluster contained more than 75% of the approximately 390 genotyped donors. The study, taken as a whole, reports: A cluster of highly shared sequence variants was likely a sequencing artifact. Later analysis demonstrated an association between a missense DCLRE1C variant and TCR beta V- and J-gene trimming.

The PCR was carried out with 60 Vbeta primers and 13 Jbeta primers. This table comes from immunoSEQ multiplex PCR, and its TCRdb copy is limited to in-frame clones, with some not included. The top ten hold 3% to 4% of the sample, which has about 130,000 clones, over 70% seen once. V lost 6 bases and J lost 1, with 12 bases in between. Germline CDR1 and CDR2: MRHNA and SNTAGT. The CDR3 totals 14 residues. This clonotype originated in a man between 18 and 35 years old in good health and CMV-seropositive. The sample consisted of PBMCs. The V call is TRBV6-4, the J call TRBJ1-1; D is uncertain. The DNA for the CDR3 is TGTGCCAGCAGGGAAAGAGCGGAGAACACTGAAGCTTTCTTT. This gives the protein CASRERAENTEAFF.